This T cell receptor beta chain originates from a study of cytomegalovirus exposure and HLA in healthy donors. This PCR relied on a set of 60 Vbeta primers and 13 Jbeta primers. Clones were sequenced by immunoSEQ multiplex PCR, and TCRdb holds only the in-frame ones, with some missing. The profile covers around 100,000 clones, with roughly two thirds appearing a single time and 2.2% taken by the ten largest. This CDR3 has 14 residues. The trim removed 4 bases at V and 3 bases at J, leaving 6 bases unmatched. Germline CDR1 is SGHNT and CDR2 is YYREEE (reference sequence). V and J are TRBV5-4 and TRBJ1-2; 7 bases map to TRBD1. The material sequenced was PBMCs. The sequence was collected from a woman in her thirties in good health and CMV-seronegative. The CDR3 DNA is TGTGCCAGCAGCCGACAGACAGGGCACTATGGCTACACCTTC. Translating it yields CASSRQTGHYGYTF. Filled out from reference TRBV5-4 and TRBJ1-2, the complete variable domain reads ETGVTQSPTHLIKTRGQQVTLRCSSQSGHNTVSWYQQALGQGPQFIFQYYREEENGRGNFPPRFSGLQFPNYSSELNVNALELDDSALYLCASSRQTGHYGYTFGSGTRLTVV.